Following are 8 T cell receptor beta chains from one sample sequenced in a study of Ad26.COV2.S vaccination and SARS-CoV-2 variants. Assay used: immunoSEQ multiplex PCR; TCRdb lists only in-frame clones, some missing. The sample has about 440,000 clones; 80% to 95% are singletons. Treatment noted: 15 to 20 received Ad26.COV2.S at low or high dose, single or two shots; about 5 received placebo; per-sample allocation not given. All samples were drawn on day 63, counting from the first vaccine or placebo injection. Sample: peripheral blood, taken in a trial of Ad26.COV2.S vaccine versus placebo. The receptor source for this set is a person between 18 and 65 years old who received the Ad26.COV2.S COVID-19 vaccine or a placebo.

The rearrangement links TRBV19 to TRBJ2-3, with 9 bases that match TRBD1. Per germline, CDR1 LNHDA and CDR2 SQIVND (reference sequence). J was trimmed by 5 bases and V by 3 bases; bases with no gene match: 15. This CDR3 region has 18 residues. CDR3 protein: CASSMGYRGQGKQDTQYF. CDR3 nucleotides: TGTGCCAGTAGTATGGGCTATAGAGGACAGGGGAAACAAGATACGCAGTATTTT.

The chain uses TRBV28 and TRBJ2-1; D gene uncertain. There are 12 residues in the CDR3. The ends were cut back, 3 bases at V and 8 bases at J, with 8 bases in the middle. Germline lookup yields CDR1 MDHEN and CDR2 SYDVKM. The CDR3 nucleotides read TGTGCCAGCAGTTTGAATGTGGATGAGCAGTTCTTC. This gives the protein CASSLNVDEQFF.

The chain uses TRBV10-3 and TRBJ2-7; D might be TRBD1 (7 bases). This CDR3 region has 14 residues. CDR1 is ENHRY and CDR2 is SYGVKD in the germline V gene. V was cut by 4 bases and J by 4 bases, with 14 bases left in between. The CDR3 DNA is TGTGCCATCAGTGGAGGAGGGACAGAATACGAGCAGTACTTC. Amino acid sequence: CAISGGGTEYEQYF.

The genes are TRBV6-2 or TRBV6-3 and TRBJ2-7; no reliable D call. V gave up 6 bases and J gave up 5 bases, with 8 bases separating them. CDR3 size: 11 residues. Germline-derived CDR1 and CDR2 are MNHEY and SVGEGT. CDR3 loop: CASSHADEQYF. The CDR3 nucleotides read TGTGCCAGCAGCCATGCCGACGAGCAGTACTTC.

Of note for this clone: Other DNA sequences of this sample code for an identical CDR3. This chain uses TRBV7-2 with TRBJ1-2, with D possibly matching TRBD1 (5 bases). The germline V and J ends were trimmed by 3 bases and 2 bases, with 7 bases remaining between them. Germline lookup yields CDR1 SGHTA and CDR2 FQGNSA. The CDR3 loop spans 13 amino acids. This chain's CDR3 is CASSLQGNYGYTF. The CDR3 DNA follows: TGTGCCAGCAGCTTGCAGGGCAACTATGGCTACACCTTC.

The chain has TRBV19 and TRBJ2-3; 7 nucleotides line up with TRBD1. After removal of 3 bases from V and 5 bases from J, the junction contained 8 bases not matched to a gene. The germline gives CDR1 LNHDA, CDR2 SQIVND (reference sequence). The CDR3 is made up of 15 amino acids. CDR3 DNA sequence: TGTGCCAGTAGTATGGAACAGGGGCTCAGAGATACGCAGTATTTT. This encodes CASSMEQGLRDTQYF.

This clone was recorded once. The chain carries TRBV7-9 and TRBJ2-7; no reliable D call. The germline CDR1 and CDR2 sequences are SEHNR and FQNEAQ (reference sequence). The V end lost 5 bases, the J end lost 0 bases, and 11 bases lay between the germline ends. There are 14 residues in the CDR3. The CDR3 is CASSTNIPSYEQYF. In DNA form, the CDR3 reads TGTGCCAGCAGCACAAATATCCCCTCCTACGAGCAGTACTTC.

The V call is TRBV5-6, the J call TRBJ2-7; the D gene could be TRBD1 or TRBD2 (5 bases each). V was clipped by 0 bases and J by 0 bases, with 19 bases between them. Germline V gene data show CDR1 as SGHDT and CDR2 as YYEEEE. The CDR3 is 18 residues long. Here the CDR3 reads CASSLGVRDARTSYEQYF. The CDR3 DNA reads as TGTGCCAGCAGCTTGGGGGTCCGGGACGCTCGGACCTCCTACGAGCAGTACTTC.